These T cell receptor beta chains were read from a single sample in a study of T cell responses to AZD1222 COVID-19 vaccine. The method was immunoSEQ multiplex PCR; TCRdb's version includes in-frame clones alone and lacks a portion of them. In the table there are 97,000 or so clones, more than 85% of which are singletons. The sample in question was peripheral blood, obtained 28 days after the second AZD1222 dose. These receptors all come from an adult who received the AZD1222 COVID-19 vaccine. The CDR3 runs from the conserved cysteine through the conserved F or W. Each record gives: clone size, J gene, V gene, D gene, CDR3 DNA, CDR3 protein. The D gene is left open where the match is weak. Part of the rows lack a size; the others show once, few, many or a class for expanded clones.

clone_size: NA
j_call: TRBJ2-1
v_call: TRBV10-3
d_call: TRBD1
cdr3_nt: TGTGCCATCAGTTGGACAGGGGGCCGGCATGAGCAGTTCTTC
cdr3_aa: CAISWTGGRHEQFF

clone_size: once
j_call: TRBJ2-7
v_call: TRBV5-6
d_call: TRBD2
cdr3_nt: TGTGCCAGCAGCCCGTCGGGGGGGCAGAGCTCCTACGAGCAGTACTTC
cdr3_aa: CASSPSGGQSSYEQYF

clone_size: NA
j_call: TRBJ2-7
v_call: TRBV15
d_call: NA
cdr3_nt: TGTGCCACCAGCAGAGATAGGAGGGTCGAGCAGTACTTC
cdr3_aa: CATSRDRRVEQYF

clone_size: NA
j_call: TRBJ1-1
v_call: TRBV5-1
d_call: NA
cdr3_nt: TGCGCCAGCAGCCCGGGACTCAAGACCCCGGGGACTGAAGCTTTCTTT
cdr3_aa: CASSPGLKTPGTEAFF

clone_size: NA
j_call: TRBJ2-5
v_call: TRBV3-1/TRBV3-2
d_call: NA
cdr3_nt: TGTGCCAGCAGCCAAGAGTTAATAGCGGCGCAAGAGACCCAGTACTTC
cdr3_aa: CASSQELIAAQETQYF

clone_size: NA
j_call: TRBJ2-7
v_call: TRBV6-5
d_call: NA
cdr3_nt: TGTGCCAGCAGTCAGGGACCCGGATCCTACGAGCAGTACTTC
cdr3_aa: CASSQGPGSYEQYF

clone_size: NA
j_call: TRBJ1-5
v_call: TRBV11-3
d_call: TRBD1
cdr3_nt: TGTGCCAGCAGCTTACCCTGGACAGGGGGTCAGCCCCAGCATTTT
cdr3_aa: CASSLPWTGGQPQHF

clone_size: NA
j_call: TRBJ1-1
v_call: TRBV6-2/TRBV6-3
d_call: TRBD1
cdr3_nt: TGTGCCAGCAGCAGGGACAGGGGAAACACTGAAGCTTTCTTT
cdr3_aa: CASSRDRGNTEAFF

clone_size: NA
j_call: TRBJ2-3
v_call: TRBV5-4
d_call: NA
cdr3_nt: TGTGCCAGCAGCTTTCGAGGTACAGATACGCAGTATTTT
cdr3_aa: CASSFRGTDTQYF

clone_size: once
j_call: TRBJ2-3
v_call: TRBV7-9
d_call: TRBD2
cdr3_nt: TGTGCCATCCGCTCAGGAACAGGGTCTAGCGGGGGCCGGTATACGCAGTATTTT
cdr3_aa: CAIRSGTGSSGGRYTQYF

clone_size: once
j_call: TRBJ2-7
v_call: TRBV19
d_call: NA
cdr3_nt: TGTGCCAGTAGTCCCGGTGGGATTTACTCCTACGAGCAGTACTTC
cdr3_aa: CASSPGGIYSYEQYF

clone_size: NA
j_call: TRBJ2-1
v_call: TRBV28
d_call: NA
cdr3_nt: TGTGCCAGCAGTTCCCGACTGATAAACCACAATGAGCAGTTCTTC
cdr3_aa: CASSSRLINHNEQFF

clone_size: NA
j_call: TRBJ1-4
v_call: TRBV9
d_call: NA
cdr3_nt: TGTGCCAGCAGCGTGTCAGGCGACAGCCTTAATGAAAAACTGTTTTTT
cdr3_aa: CASSVSGDSLNEKLFF

clone_size: NA
j_call: TRBJ1-1
v_call: TRBV18
d_call: NA
cdr3_nt: TGTGCCAGCACGAGGGCAGGGAGAAACACTGAAGCTTTCTTT
cdr3_aa: CASTRAGRNTEAFF

clone_size: NA
j_call: TRBJ2-5
v_call: TRBV27
d_call: TRBD1
cdr3_nt: TGTGCCAGCAGTTTGACAGGGGGATTGATACAAGAGACCCAGTACTTC
cdr3_aa: CASSLTGGLIQETQYF

clone_size: NA
j_call: TRBJ2-7
v_call: TRBV7-9
d_call: NA
cdr3_nt: TGTGCCAGCAGCTTGGCAGGGGGGACCTACGAGCAGTACTTC
cdr3_aa: CASSLAGGTYEQYF

clone_size: NA
j_call: TRBJ1-1
v_call: TRBV5-6
d_call: TRBD1
cdr3_nt: TGTGCCAGCAGCTTGGCAGCCGGGACAGGGGAAGCTTTCTTT
cdr3_aa: CASSLAAGTGEAFF

clone_size: NA
j_call: TRBJ2-3
v_call: TRBV20-1
d_call: NA
cdr3_nt: TGCAGTGCTAGTGAGCCGCGAGACTACACAGATACGCAGTATTTT
cdr3_aa: CSASEPRDYTDTQYF

clone_size: NA
j_call: TRBJ2-1
v_call: TRBV5-1
d_call: NA
cdr3_nt: TGCGCCAGCAGCTTGGGGGCCCCCTACAATGAGCAGTTCTTC
cdr3_aa: CASSLGAPYNEQFF

clone_size: NA
j_call: TRBJ1-2
v_call: TRBV6-1
d_call: TRBD1
cdr3_nt: TGTGCCAGCAGTGAACCCGGGACAGGGGGTGGCTACACCTTC
cdr3_aa: CASSEPGTGGGYTF

clone_size: NA
j_call: TRBJ2-3
v_call: TRBV18
d_call: NA
cdr3_nt: TGTGCCAGCTCACCACGTGCGGACCCAGGGGATACGCAGTATTTT
cdr3_aa: CASSPRADPGDTQYF

clone_size: NA
j_call: TRBJ1-5
v_call: TRBV6-1
d_call: NA
cdr3_nt: TGTGCCAGCAGTGAAGCCCTCACAGGGAGGGGTAGCAATCAGCCCCAGCATTTT
cdr3_aa: CASSEALTGRGSNQPQHF

clone_size: NA
j_call: TRBJ1-2
v_call: TRBV5-1
d_call: TRBD1
cdr3_nt: TGCGCCAGCAGCTTCGACAGGGGGGAAGTCTATGGCTACACCTTC
cdr3_aa: CASSFDRGEVYGYTF

clone_size: few
j_call: TRBJ2-7
v_call: TRBV5-1
d_call: NA
cdr3_nt: TGCGCCAGCAGCTTGGAAGGGCGTTACGAGCAGTACTTC
cdr3_aa: CASSLEGRYEQYF

clone_size: NA
j_call: TRBJ2-3
v_call: TRBV5-1
d_call: TRBD1
cdr3_nt: TGCGCCAGCAGCGCAACGGGACAGGCTAACACAGATACGCAGTATTTT
cdr3_aa: CASSATGQANTDTQYF

clone_size: NA
j_call: TRBJ1-2
v_call: TRBV7-2
d_call: NA
cdr3_nt: TGTGCCAGCAGCTTAAGAAAGGGGCAGAACAGTGGCTACACCTTC
cdr3_aa: CASSLRKGQNSGYTF

clone_size: NA
j_call: TRBJ1-4
v_call: TRBV9
d_call: TRBD1
cdr3_nt: TGTGCCAGCAGCGTAGCCTCCGGACAGGGGAACGAAAAACTGTTTTTT
cdr3_aa: CASSVASGQGNEKLFF

clone_size: NA
j_call: TRBJ1-5
v_call: TRBV16
d_call: TRBD1
cdr3_nt: TGTGCCAGCAGCTCGACAGGGGTTCGGGCTCAGCCCCAGCATTTT
cdr3_aa: CASSSTGVRAQPQHF

clone_size: NA
j_call: TRBJ2-5
v_call: TRBV28
d_call: NA
cdr3_nt: TGTGCCAGCAGCATCGAAGGAGCGGAAAACCTTTTCCAAGAGACCCAGTACTTC
cdr3_aa: CASSIEGAENLFQETQYF

clone_size: NA
j_call: TRBJ2-7
v_call: TRBV21-1
d_call: NA
cdr3_nt: TGTGCCAGCAGCAAAGGAAAAGGAGCCCCCAGGCCACCCATGGCCTACGAGCAGTACTTC
cdr3_aa: CASSKGKGAPRPPMAYEQYF

clone_size: NA
j_call: TRBJ1-1
v_call: TRBV18
d_call: NA
cdr3_nt: TGTGCCAGCTCACTAGATCAGGTCTTAGTTGAAGCTTTCTTT
cdr3_aa: CASSLDQVLVEAFF

clone_size: once
j_call: TRBJ1-5
v_call: TRBV10-3
d_call: TRBD1
cdr3_nt: TGTGCCATCAGTGAGGCAGGGGGCTTCGGGGGCAATCAGCCCCAGCATTTT
cdr3_aa: CAISEAGGFGGNQPQHF

clone_size: NA
j_call: TRBJ1-1
v_call: TRBV10-3
d_call: TRBD1
cdr3_nt: TGTGCCGCGCGGGCAAACAGGGGGATTATGAACACTGAAGCTTTCTTT
cdr3_aa: CAARANRGIMNTEAFF

clone_size: NA
j_call: TRBJ2-6
v_call: TRBV6-6
d_call: NA
cdr3_nt: TGTGCCAGCAGTTACGAGGTAGCCGGGGCCAACGTCCTGACTTTC
cdr3_aa: CASSYEVAGANVLTF

clone_size: NA
j_call: TRBJ2-3
v_call: TRBV24-1
d_call: NA
cdr3_nt: TGTGCCACCAGTGGGTGGACAGAGAACACAGATACGCAGTATTTT
cdr3_aa: CATSGWTENTDTQYF

clone_size: NA
j_call: TRBJ1-5
v_call: TRBV19
d_call: NA
cdr3_nt: TGTGCCAGTAGACTCGGGGGCGGGGGCAATCAGCCCCAGCATTTT
cdr3_aa: CASRLGGGGNQPQHF